Detailed here is one T cell receptor (beta chain). The CDR3 has 15 residues. Germline assignment: CDR1 SGHTA and CDR2 FQGTGA. Trimming cost V 2 bases and J 6 bases; bases outside gene matches: 6. Healthy Caucasian individuals from Russia aged 6 to 90 served as donors. Each sample yielded at least 5.5 micrograms of PBMC total RNA. This entry belongs to a study of blood T cells in healthy people across ages. PCR was performed a second time for about 7 to 12 cycles using a sample-barcoded 5' primer and a J-beta primer mix. Each cDNA was tagged by a template-switch adaptor containing 12 random nucleotides. The study obtained at least 2.5 million CDR3-containing paired-end reads from every sample. TCRdb processed the 5' RACE reads anew with MiXCR; each CDR3 protein has one entry. Seen here are some 1.4 million distinct CDR3 sequences, about 43% observed once, and the top ten hold 7% to 9.5%.

Sequencing was done on a sample of blood. The chain combines TRBV7-3 with TRBJ2-1, with TRBD2 matching 8 bases. The sequence came from a woman under 30 in good health. The CDR3 protein is CASSLPGLVGNEQFF. CDR3 DNA sequence: TGTGCCAGCAGCTTACCGGGACTAGTGGGCAATGAGCAGTTCTTC.